Following are 13 T cell receptor beta chains from one sample sequenced in a study of T-cell memory formation after mild COVID-19 (dated by TCRdb to the early 2020s). Libraries were made using 5' RACE. The reads were generated on an Illumina NovaSeq 6000. TCRdb applied fastp at Q25 and MiXCR to the public reads, then kept only in-frame beta chains. Each CDR3 protein gets just one entry, which takes the most common genes and DNA from the rows behind it. The sample table holds 350,000 to 500,000 distinct CDR3 sequences, of which 15% to 20% were seen once. The ten top clones hold more than 8% of the sample. Specimen: PBMCs or a T cell subset sorted from them (not recorded which). Receptors were obtained from an adult woman who had mild COVID-19 (a few samples of this study predate the infection). The sample titles of this study are shuffled in the database, so cell type and time point are left out; the donor was told from shared clones.

The chain uses TRBV7-6 and TRBJ1-4; D might be TRBD1 (6 bases). The germline gives CDR1 SGHVS, CDR2 FNYEAQ. The CDR3 runs to 14 residues. V was pared by 5 bases and J by 3 bases, with 10 bases between. This CDR3 reads CASSLGQANEKLFF. The CDR3 DNA reads as TGTGCCAGCAGCCTGGGACAAGCTAATGAAAAACTGTTTTTT.

The chain couples TRBV6-2 or TRBV6-3 to TRBJ2-2, with D possibly matching TRBD1 (6 bases). There are 15 residues in the CDR3. Looked up from germline, CDR1 is MNHEY and CDR2 is SVGEGT. V was clipped by 0 bases and J by 3 bases, with 8 bases between them. CDR3 bases: TGTGCCAGCAGTTACTCGGGGGCGTACACCGGGGAGCTGTTTTTT. Translation: CASSYSGAYTGELFF.

This clonotype occurred many times. This chain connects TRBV4-1 to TRBJ2-5; D is unclear. Germline lookup yields CDR1 MGHRA and CDR2 YSYEKL. The CDR3 is 14 residues long. Trimming removed 0 bases at V and 2 bases at J, with 7 bases between. The chain's CDR3 is CASSQDNKQETQYF. CDR3 DNA sequence: TGCGCCAGCAGCCAAGATAACAAGCAAGAGACCCAGTACTTC.

This clonotype showed up just a few times. The chain joins TRBV10-3 to TRBJ1-2, with D maybe TRBD1 (6 bases). V lost 3 bases, J lost 2 bases, and 7 bases lay in between. This CDR3 spans 13 amino acids. In germline, CDR1 is ENHRY, CDR2 SYGVKD. Written as DNA, the CDR3 is TGTGCCATCAGTGAAGGGGGGAACTATGGCTACACCTTC. Protein product: CAISEGGNYGYTF.

This chain joins TRBV3-1 and TRBJ1-1; 9 nucleotides match TRBD1. The CDR3 totals 16 residues. The J segment lost 5 bases and the V segment lost 4 bases, leaving 11 bases of the junction unmatched. Germline CDR1 LGHDT, CDR2 YNNKEL (reference sequence). DNA of the CDR3: TGTGCCAGCAGCCTCTCCGGGACAGGGAGGTGGACTGAAGCTTTCTTT. Protein: CASSLSGTGRWTEAFF. Combining the CDR3 with reference TRBV3-1 and TRBJ1-1 gives the whole variable domain DTAVSQTPKYLVTQMGNDKSIKCEQNLGHDTMYWYKQDSKKFLKIMFSYNNKELIINETVPNRFSPKSPDKAHLNLHINSLELGDSAVYFCASSLSGTGRWTEAFFGQGTRLTVV.

The gene calls are TRBV5-6 and TRBJ2-3; possibly TRBD1 or TRBD2 for D (6 bases each). The CDR3 is 13 amino acids. Per the germline V gene, CDR1 is SGHDT and CDR2 is YYEEEE. Between the trimmed V and J ends, which lost 5 bases and 6 bases, there was a span of 13 bases. CDR3 loop: CASREGVRDTQYF. CDR3 sequence (DNA): TGTGCCAGCAGGGAGGGGGTGCGGGATACGCAGTATTTT.

This clonotype was observed a few times. The chain carries TRBV7-8 and TRBJ2-5; 11 nucleotides agree with TRBD2. The CDR3 totals 17 residues. V shed 7 bases, J shed 4 bases, and the junction held 14 bases outside the gene matches. Germline lookup yields CDR1 SGHVS and CDR2 FQNEAQ. CDR3 residues: CASIQPATSGSLETQYF. Written as DNA, the CDR3 is TGTGCCAGCATCCAACCGGCCACTAGCGGGAGCTTAGAGACCCAGTACTTC.

V is TRBV4-3 and J is TRBJ2-7; perhaps TRBD1 as D (6 bases). There are 15 residues in the CDR3. V dropped 0 bases and J dropped 7 bases, with 16 bases sitting between them. Germline V CDR1 and CDR2: LGHNA, YSLEER. CDR3 residues: CASSQDRGGLREQYF. The CDR3 DNA is TGCGCCAGCAGCCAAGACAGGGGTGGATTAAGGGAGCAGTACTTC.

This clonotype turned up a few times. The chain employs TRBV18 and TRBJ1-2; TRBD1 aligns across 8 bases. Germline CDR1 KGHSH, CDR2 LQKENI. The CDR3 runs 15 residues. Trimming at V came to 3 bases and at J to 2 bases, leaving 5 bases not matched to a gene. Here the CDR3 reads CASSPKTGANYGYTF. The CDR3 coding sequence is TGTGCCAGCTCACCCAAGACAGGGGCAAACTATGGCTACACCTTC.

The chain carries TRBV6-2 or TRBV6-3 and TRBJ2-7; no clear D gene. The germline gives CDR1 MNHEY, CDR2 SVGEGT. The CDR3 runs to 12 residues. Deletions cut 10 bases from V and 10 bases from J, with 20 bases between. In DNA, the CDR3 is TGTGCCACATCGACGGGCCCCGCGGTTCAGTACTTC. Translated: CATSTGPAVQYF.

This clonotype was seen a few times. DNA for the CDR3: TGCAGTGCTAGAGCCGGACAGGGAAAAAACATTCAGTACTTC. Translating gives CSARAGQGKNIQYF. The chain joins TRBV20-1 to TRBJ2-4; 8 nucleotides line up with TRBD1. The J segment lost 4 bases and the V segment lost 1 base, leaving 3 bases of the junction unmatched. The CDR3 runs to 14 residues. Germline CDR1 DFQATT, CDR2 SNEGSKA (reference sequence).

The rearrangement links TRBV5-1 to TRBJ1-1; a weak D match, TRBD1 (6 bases). The V end was cut by 1 base, the J end by 3 bases, with 13 bases between. Germline V gene lookup returns CDR1 SGHRS and CDR2 YFSETQ. The CDR3 is 15 amino acids. This CDR3 reads CASSLRGHSYTEAFF. The DNA of the CDR3 is TGCGCCAGCAGCTTGCGGGGACACTCTTACACTGAAGCTTTCTTT.

This clonotype was found a few times. The chain couples TRBV12-3 or TRBV12-4 to TRBJ2-1; D remains ambiguous. V was trimmed by 3 bases and J by 6 bases, leaving 12 bases between them. The CDR3 sequence is 14 residues long. This chain's CDR3 is CASSLGISLNEQFF. CDR3 DNA sequence: TGTGCCAGCAGTTTGGGCATCTCCCTCAATGAGCAGTTCTTC.